Listed below are T cell receptor beta chains from one sample, sequenced in a study of cytomegalovirus exposure and HLA in healthy donors. The repertoire was sequenced with immunoSEQ multiplex PCR; TCRdb's copy has only in-frame clones and lacks some. The sample table sets out 110,000 to 150,000 clones. Sequenced material: PBMCs. Receptors originate from a male donor in good health and CMV-seronegative. CDR3s include the opening cysteine and the closing phenylalanine or tryptophan. Fields, in order: J gene, CDR3 length, V gene, D gene, CDR3 DNA, CDR3 protein. A D gene is named only where the DNA matches it firmly.

TRBJ2-7,14,TRBV4-1,NA,TGCGCCAGCAGCCAAGGGACAGTCTCCTACGAGCAGTACTTC,CASSQGTVSYEQYF
TRBJ2-7,16,TRBV12-5,TRBD1,TGTGCTAGTGGTTTGATAAGCCCGACAGGGGTGTACGAGCAGTACTTC,CASGLISPTGVYEQYF
TRBJ1-1,14,TRBV5-8,NA,TGTGCCAGCAGCCTGGACAGACCGAACACTGAAGCTTTCTTT,CASSLDRPNTEAFF
TRBJ2-2,17,TRBV5-6,TRBD2,TGTGCCAGCAGCTCGACCCTTTTGCGGGAGGTGGACGGGGAGCTGTTTTTT,CASSSTLLREVDGELFF
TRBJ2-7,13,TRBV19,NA,TGTGCCAGTAGTTCGTTAGGGGGATTCCGACAGTACTTC,CASSSLGGFRQYF
TRBJ1-1,15,TRBV5-1,NA,TGCGCCAGCAGCTGGGGGGTCACCATGAACACTGAAGCTTTCTTT,CASSWGVTMNTEAFF
TRBJ1-3,17,TRBV4-2,TRBD1,TGTGCCAGCAGCCAGGTCAACCAGGGGGCGGGTGGAAACACCATATATTTT,CASSQVNQGAGGNTIYF
TRBJ2-7,12,TRBV9,NA,TGTGCCAGCAGCGTAGAGGGGGACGAGCAGTACTTC,CASSVEGDEQYF
TRBJ2-2,15,TRBV6-1,TRBD2,TGTGCCACCGGAGTACTAGCGGAAAACACCGGGGAGCTGTTTTTT,CATGVLAENTGELFF
TRBJ2-3,17,TRBV10-3,TRBD1,TGTGCCATCAGCCCTTCTTCGGGACAGGGGGTTACAGATACGCAGTATTTT,CAISPSSGQGVTDTQYF
TRBJ2-2,15,TRBV5-6,NA,TGTGCCAGCAGCCAGAACAGGGTACCCACCGGGGAGCTGTTTTTT,CASSQNRVPTGELFF
TRBJ2-7,15,TRBV9,TRBD1,TGTGCCAGCAGCGTAGCTAGAGGACAGGGGGACGAGCAGTACTTC,CASSVARGQGDEQYF
TRBJ1-1,18,TRBV6-1,NA,TGTGCCAGCAGTGAAATTGTAAGGCAGCGACGGGAGAACACTGAAGCTTTCTTT,CASSEIVRQRRENTEAFF
TRBJ1-1,15,TRBV4-3,TRBD1,TGCGCCAGCAGCCAAGACGGGACAGGGAGACCTGAAGCTTTCTTT,CASSQDGTGRPEAFF
TRBJ1-1,12,TRBV7-9,NA,TGTGCCAGCAGCTTAGTGCAGAAAGAAGCTTTCTTT,CASSLVQKEAFF
TRBJ1-2,13,TRBV18,NA,TGTGCCAGCTCACGGGACTCTAACTATGGCTACACCTTC,CASSRDSNYGYTF
TRBJ1-5,17,TRBV2,TRBD1,TGTGCCAGCAGTTCCGGGACAGGGGGCCTACAAGGGCAGCCCCAGCATTTT,CASSSGTGGLQGQPQHF
TRBJ2-1,16,TRBV15,TRBD1,TGTGCCACCAGCAGAGATTATAGGACAGGGCTCAATGAGCAGTTCTTC,CATSRDYRTGLNEQFF
TRBJ1-1,15,TRBV27,TRBD1,TGTGCCAGCAGCCGAATGGGACAGGGGAACACTGAAGCTTTCTTT,CASSRMGQGNTEAFF
TRBJ2-2,17,TRBV28,TRBD1,TGTGCCAGCAGTTTGAACAGGGGGCTGGTAGGCACCGGGGAGCTGTTTTTT,CASSLNRGLVGTGELFF
TRBJ2-2,17,TRBV19,NA,TGTGCCAGTAGTCTAATGCCAACAGGGCTTAACACCGGGGAGCTGTTTTTT,CASSLMPTGLNTGELFF
TRBJ1-1,14,TRBV29-1,NA,TGCAGCGTCCTTGGGGCGAGTGGGGGGACTGAAGCTTTCTTT,CSVLGASGGTEAFF
TRBJ1-5,18,TRBV27,TRBD1,TGTGCCAGCAGTTACGCGACAGGGTCCTGGGCTAGCAATCAGCCCCAGCATTTT,CASSYATGSWASNQPQHF
TRBJ2-1,18,TRBV5-6,TRBD2,TGTGCCAGCAGCCCTCTAGCGGGAGTGACAATACGGTACAATGAGCAGTTCTTC,CASSPLAGVTIRYNEQFF
TRBJ2-7,15,TRBV18,NA,TGTGCCAGCTCACTCAACAGGGACCATACCTACGAGCAGTACTTC,CASSLNRDHTYEQYF
TRBJ1-2,13,TRBV2,NA,TGTGCCAGCAGTGTTCCAGGCTCGTATGGCTACACCTTC,CASSVPGSYGYTF
TRBJ2-7,13,TRBV12-5,TRBD1,TGTGCTAGTGGTTTGATACAGGGGTACGAGCAGTACTTC,CASGLIQGYEQYF
TRBJ1-1,14,TRBV18,NA,TGTGCCAGCACTTGGACAGACTTAAACACTGAAGCTTTCTTT,CASTWTDLNTEAFF
TRBJ2-7,17,TRBV5-4,TRBD1,TGTGCCAGCAGCCAGGTCCCGCAGGGACAGGGGATTCCTGAGCAGTACTTC,CASSQVPQGQGIPEQYF
TRBJ2-3,16,TRBV12-5,TRBD2,TGTGCTAGTGGTCCGGGACTAGCGGGAGGCGGGAGTACGCAGTATTTT,CASGPGLAGGGSTQYF
TRBJ1-1,18,TRBV7-9,TRBD1,TGTGCCAGCAGCTTAGGATGGACAGGGAATGATTGGAACACTGAAGCTTTCTTT,CASSLGWTGNDWNTEAFF
TRBJ1-2,15,TRBV6-4,NA,TGTGCCAGCAGTGACTCGGCAGGGGTTAACTATGGCTACACCTTC,CASSDSAGVNYGYTF
TRBJ1-2,18,TRBV7-8,TRBD1,TGTGCCAGCAGCTTAGCGGACTTACAGGGGGCTGGTAACTATGGCTACACCTTC,CASSLADLQGAGNYGYTF
TRBJ2-5,14,TRBV27,NA,TGTGCCAGCAGTTTTGGGGTAGGAGGAGAGACCCAGTACTTC,CASSFGVGGETQYF
TRBJ1-5,13,TRBV7-6,NA,TGTGCCAGCAGCCCTCGCAGCGATCAGCCCCAGCATTTT,CASSPRSDQPQHF
TRBJ2-5,13,TRBV7-9,NA,TGTGCCAGCAGCTTCCTTGGGGGCGAGACCCAGTACTTC,CASSFLGGETQYF
TRBJ1-2,15,TRBV27,NA,TGTGCCAGCAGTTTATCTGTACAGGGTACCTATGGCTACACCTTC,CASSLSVQGTYGYTF
TRBJ1-1,14,TRBV18,NA,TGTGCCAGCTCACCAGCAGGGGTGAACACTGAAGCTTTCTTT,CASSPAGVNTEAFF
TRBJ2-1,15,TRBV11-2,TRBD2,TGTGCCAGCAGCTTTTCGGGAGGTGTGTACAATGAGCAGTTCTTC,CASSFSGGVYNEQFF
TRBJ1-2,13,TRBV7-2,NA,TGTGCCAGCAGCTTAGATCCAGGGTATGGCTACACCTTC,CASSLDPGYGYTF
TRBJ2-5,16,TRBV28,TRBD2,TGTGCCAGCAGCCGAGGACTAGCGGACAACCAAGAGACCCAGTACTTC,CASSRGLADNQETQYF
TRBJ2-1,16,TRBV7-9,NA,TGTGCCAGCAGCTCCCTCCAGGGTAATTTTTACAATGAGCAGTTCTTC,CASSSLQGNFYNEQFF
TRBJ1-6,15,TRBV6-5,TRBD1,TGTGCCAGCAGATTGACAGGGGAAGTCGGTTCACCCCTCCACTTT,CASRLTGEVGSPLHF
TRBJ1-4,15,TRBV10-3,TRBD1,TGTGCCATCAGTGAATCCGGGACAGGGATAGTTGAACTGTTTTTT,CAISESGTGIVELFF
TRBJ2-7,12,TRBV7-6,TRBD1,TGTGCCAGCAGCTCCGGGACAGACGAGCAGTACTTC,CASSSGTDEQYF
TRBJ2-2,20,TRBV18,TRBD2,TGTGCCAGCTCACCACTACAGGGACTAGCGGGAGGATCCAACACCGGGGAGCTGTTTTTT,CASSPLQGLAGGSNTGELFF
TRBJ2-7,15,TRBV6-5,NA,TGTGCCAGCAGTCGACCGGGATCGCTGGGGATCGAGCAGTACTTC,CASSRPGSLGIEQYF
TRBJ2-7,15,TRBV4-1,TRBD1,TGCGCCAGCAGCCAAGAGCCGGGACAGGGCGACGAGCAGTACTTC,CASSQEPGQGDEQYF
TRBJ1-2,12,TRBV29-1,TRBD1,TGCAGCGTAGACGGGACAGGGGTTGGCTACACCTTC,CSVDGTGVGYTF
TRBJ2-7,14,TRBV6-5,TRBD1,TGTGCCAGCAGGGGGGGACAGGGCACCTACGAGCAGTACTTC,CASRGGQGTYEQYF
TRBJ2-2,12,TRBV5-1,NA,TGCGCCAGCAGCCGAGCGACCGGGGAGCTGTTTTTT,CASSRATGELFF
TRBJ1-2,17,TRBV7-9,NA,TGTGCCAGCAGCTTAACAGGAGAAGAAGAGCTCAACTATGGCTACACCTTC,CASSLTGEEELNYGYTF
TRBJ2-3,14,TRBV9,NA,TGTGCCAGCAGCGTAGGCGGGGTCACAGATACGCAGTATTTT,CASSVGGVTDTQYF